One sample yielded the 20 T cell receptor beta chains listed below, sequenced in a study of blood T cell repertoires in COVID-19. Repertoires were generated with immunoSEQ multiplex PCR, while TCRdb's copy carries only in-frame clones and drops some. The top ten hold about 9.4% of the sample, which has roughly 140,000 clones, 65% to 90% seen once. Sequencing was performed on peripheral blood. These TCRs come from a man between 60 and 75 years old with active or convalescent COVID-19.

The chain uses TRBV30 and TRBJ1-3; D unclear. Germline V lookup: CDR1 GTSNPN, CDR2 SVGIG (reference sequence). This CDR3 region has 14 residues. Trimming removed 2 bases at V and 0 bases at J, with 8 bases between. Written as DNA, the CDR3 is TGTGCCTGGAGTCCTTCGGGCTCTGGAAACACCATATATTTT. Amino acid sequence: CAWSPSGSGNTIYF. Filled out from reference TRBV30 and TRBJ1-3, the complete variable domain reads SQTIHQWPATLVQPVGSPLSLECTVEGTSNPNLYWYRQAAGRGLQLLFYSVGIGQISSEVPQNLSASRPQDRQFILSSKKLLLSDSGFYLCAWSPSGSGNTIYFGEGSWLTVV.

This clone appeared a single time. This chain links TRBV6-5 with TRBJ2-1; D is uncertain. Germline V gene lookup returns CDR1 MNHEY and CDR2 SVGAGI. CDR3 length: 15 amino acids. The germline V and J ends were trimmed by 3 bases and 0 bases, with 9 bases remaining between them. CDR3 sequence (DNA): TGTGCCAGCAGTTATAGTGGAGACTCCTACAATGAGCAGTTCTTC. Protein sequence: CASSYSGDSYNEQFF.

The rearrangement joins TRBV5-6 to TRBJ1-5; D might be TRBD1 (5 bases). The V gene's germline CDR1 is SGHDT and CDR2 YYEEEE. Between the trimmed V and J ends, which lost 1 base and 5 bases, there was a span of 7 bases. The CDR3 sequence is 13 residues long. The CDR3 DNA follows: TGTGCCAGCAGCTTGTTCAGGGATCAGCCCCAGCATTTT. It codes for CASSLFRDQPQHF.

The CDR3 loop is CASSDPSGRSLVETQYF. CDR3 sequence (DNA): TGTGCCAGCAGTGACCCTAGCGGGAGGTCTTTGGTAGAGACCCAGTACTTC. The V and J genes are TRBV6-4 and TRBJ2-5; 11 bases map to TRBD2. V lost 2 bases and J lost 4; bases outside the gene matches: 9. CDR1 MRHNA and CDR2 SNTAGT come from the germline V gene. This CDR3 is built from 17 residues.

J is TRBJ1-6 and V is TRBV4-1; D is possibly TRBD1 (6 bases). Trimming took off 1 base at V and 9 bases at J, with 13 bases between the two ends. This CDR3 is built from 15 residues. Per the germline V gene, CDR1 is MGHRA and CDR2 is YSYEKL. The CDR3 nucleotides read TGCGCCAGCAGCCAAGGCGGACAGAAGGGTTCACCCCTCCACTTT. It encodes CASSQGGQKGSPLHF.

The table lists this clone with a few counts. The chain links TRBV29-1 to TRBJ2-2; TRBD1 matches at 8 bases. This CDR3 comprises 14 residues. The germline CDR1 and CDR2 sequences are SQVTM and ANQGSEA. Trimming took 5 bases from V and 6 from J; bases not matched to a gene: 8. CDR3 protein: CSVKGQGSAGELFF. The CDR3 coding sequence is TGCAGCGTTAAAGGACAGGGTAGTGCCGGGGAGCTGTTTTTT.

V is TRBV19 and J is TRBJ2-5; TRBD1 agrees at 7 bases. Germline V gene lookup returns CDR1 LNHDA and CDR2 SQIVND (reference sequence). CDR3 length: 15 residues. The V gene end was trimmed by 1 base and the J gene end by 4 bases; junction bases not matched to a gene: 6. The DNA for the CDR3 is TGTGCCAGTAGTATAGGACAGGGAATTGGAGAGACCCAGTACTTC. This encodes CASSIGQGIGETQYF.

V is TRBV19 and J is TRBJ1-1, with D tentatively TRBD1 (6 bases). Between the trimmed V and J ends, which lost 3 bases and 6 bases, there was a span of 11 bases. Germline V gene sequence: CDR1 LNHDA, CDR2 SQIVND (reference sequence). There are 13 residues in the CDR3. The CDR3 DNA is TGTGCCAGTAGTATCGGGGGGCAGGCTGAAGCTTTCTTT. It specifies CASSIGGQAEAFF.

The V call is TRBV30, the J call TRBJ1-5; D gene uncertain. Between the trimmed V and J ends, which lost 2 bases and 7 bases, there was a span of 12 bases. Looked up from germline, CDR1 is GTSNPN and CDR2 is SVGIG (reference sequence). This CDR3 is built from 13 residues. The CDR3 spells CAWSRQDGQPQHF. The DNA of the CDR3 is TGTGCCTGGAGTAGGCAGGATGGACAGCCCCAGCATTTT.

The V and J genes are TRBV5-1 and TRBJ2-3; D is undetermined. Germline CDR1 and CDR2: SGHRS and YFSETQ. The CDR3 spans 14 residues. Trimming removed 4 bases at V and 0 bases at J, with 9 bases between. The CDR3 sequence: CASSEALSTDTQYF. In DNA form, the CDR3 reads TGCGCCAGCAGCGAAGCGCTTAGCACAGATACGCAGTATTTT.

The V call is TRBV11-2, the J call TRBJ2-1, with 9 bases identical to TRBD1. V trimming: 5 bases; J trimming: 8 bases; junction bases outside the gene matches: 7. Germline assignment: CDR1 SGHAT and CDR2 FQNNGV. The CDR3 spans 14 residues. The CDR3 is CASSAGQGYDEQFF. The CDR3 DNA reads as TGTGCCAGCAGCGCCGGACAGGGGTACGATGAGCAGTTCTTC. The full variable domain, completed using reference TRBV11-2 and TRBJ2-1, is EAGVAQSPRYKIIEKRQSVAFWCNPISGHATLYWYQQILGQGPKLLIQFQNNGVVDDSQLPKDRFSAERLKGVDSTLKIQPAKLEDSAVYLCASSAGQGYDEQFFGPGTRLTVL.

This chain links TRBV18 with TRBJ2-5, with D possibly matching TRBD1 (6 bases). Germline-derived CDR1 and CDR2 are KGHSH and LQKENI. V lost 3 bases and J 4 bases, leaving 15 bases between the germline ends. The CDR3 has 15 residues. The CDR3 region has the DNA TGTGCCAGCTCACCTAGGCGACAGGCAACAGAGACCCAGTACTTC. As protein: CASSPRRQATETQYF.

The J gene is TRBJ2-1, the V gene TRBV27; 9 positions match TRBD1. The J segment lost 6 bases and the V segment lost 6 bases, leaving 12 bases of the junction unmatched. The germline V gene encodes CDR1 MNHEY and CDR2 SMNVEV (reference sequence). The CDR3 has 16 amino acids. The chain's CDR3 is CASRSTTGGAGNEQFF. The CDR3 DNA sequence: TGTGCCAGCAGATCTACTACAGGGGGCGCCGGCAATGAGCAGTTCTTC.

The J gene is TRBJ2-3, the V gene TRBV3-1 (or the pseudogene TRBV3-2); 10 bases map to TRBD2. The length of the CDR3 is 15 residues. V shed 4 bases and J 2 bases; nucleotides not matched to a gene: 3. CDR1 is LGHDT, CDR2 YNNKEL, per germline (reference sequence). CDR3 protein: CASSPGLADTDTQYF. CDR3 nucleotide sequence: TGTGCCAGCAGCCCCGGACTAGCGGACACAGATACGCAGTATTTT.

The gene calls are TRBV14 and TRBJ1-2, with 9 positions matching TRBD1. The CDR3 runs to 15 residues. The junction had 7 bases not matched to a gene; V was cut back by 4 bases and J by 4 bases. The germline gives CDR1 SGHDN, CDR2 FVKESK. This CDR3 is CASSPGQGPSYGYTF. CDR3 nucleotide sequence: TGTGCCAGCAGCCCGGGACAGGGCCCTTCCTATGGCTACACCTTC.

The J gene is TRBJ2-3, the V gene TRBV6-2 or TRBV6-3, with 8 nucleotides matching TRBD2. Per germline, CDR1 MNHEY and CDR2 SVGEGT. V lost 0 bases, J lost 6 bases, and 5 bases stayed unmatched. The CDR3 length is 15 residues. CDR3 in amino acids: CASSYSAGGWDTQYF. The CDR3 nucleotides read TGTGCCAGCAGTTACTCGGCGGGGGGATGGGATACGCAGTATTTT.

This clone was counted once. The V and J genes are TRBV7-2 and TRBJ1-6; 9 nucleotides match TRBD1. The germline CDR1 and CDR2 sequences are SGHTA and FQGNSA. CDR3 length equals 16 residues. The V and J ends lost 3 bases and 7 bases, in that order; junction bases with no gene match: 7. DNA for the CDR3: TGTGCCAGCAGCTTCAACCGGGACAGGGTGAATTCACCCCTCCACTTT. It codes for CASSFNRDRVNSPLHF.

The V gene is TRBV7-2, the J gene TRBJ1-3, with 7 bases lining up with TRBD1. The V and J ends lost 5 bases and 4 bases, in that order; junction bases with no gene match: 5. The CDR3 is made up of 14 amino acids. CDR1 SGHTA and CDR2 FQGNSA come from the germline V gene. The CDR3 DNA follows: TGTGCCAGCAGCCTCGGGACAGAAGGAAACACCATATATTTT. It is translated as CASSLGTEGNTIYF.

This clone was counted a single time. J is TRBJ2-1 and V is TRBV27; 7 bases agree with TRBD2. CDR1 and CDR2 (germline): MNHEY, SMNVEV (reference sequence). Unmatched junction bases numbered 8, after V lost 2 bases and J lost 4 bases. CDR3 length: 16 amino acids. CDR3 amino acids: CASSLVGGRGYNEQFF. Written as DNA, the CDR3 is TGTGCCAGCAGTTTAGTGGGCGGGAGAGGGTACAATGAGCAGTTCTTC.

V is TRBV7-2 and J is TRBJ2-5; D possibly corresponds to TRBD1 (6 bases). This CDR3 spans 17 amino acids. Trimming cost V 4 bases and J 5 bases, with 23 bases left between them. The V gene's germline CDR1 is SGHTA and CDR2 FQGNSA. CDR3 coding DNA: TGTGCCAGCAGCTATAGGGGACAACAGGGTAATGTCGAGACCCAGTACTTC. This gives the protein CASSYRGQQGNVETQYF.